Listed here are 27 T cell receptor beta chains from one sample, sequenced in a study of identical twins. TCRdb independently ran MiXCR on the 5' RACE reads; one entry per CDR3 protein. Found here are about 890,000 distinct CDR3 sequences, roughly 12% of them singletons; the top ten hold about 1.5%. The data also belong to a second study, concerning yellow fever vaccine responses in identical twins.

The sample consisted of PBMCs. The receptors derive from a young woman in good health.

This chain connects TRBV5-1 to TRBJ2-3; unclear D gene. This CDR3 is built from 13 residues. V was pared by 4 bases and J by 2 bases, with 8 bases between. Germline CDR1 and CDR2: SGHRS and YFSETQ. CDR3 nucleotides: TGCGCCAGCAGCCAACTGACCACAGATACGCAGTATTTT. Translated, it gives CASSQLTTDTQYF.

This chain connects TRBV29-1 to TRBJ2-1; TRBD2 agrees at 7 bases. The CDR3 is 13 residues long. From germline, CDR1 is SQVTM and CDR2 ANQGSEA. The CDR3, as DNA: TGCACCCTGGGCGGGAGCTCCTACAATGAGCAGTTCTTC. It specifies CTLGGSSYNEQFF.

This clonotype appeared a few times. The chain employs TRBV20-1 and TRBJ2-1; perhaps TRBD2 as D (7 bases). The CDR3 totals 16 residues. V dropped 6 bases and J dropped 4 bases, with 22 bases sitting between them. Germline V lookup: CDR1 DFQATT, CDR2 SNEGSKA (reference sequence). CDR3 bases: TGCAGTGCAACCCCGGTAGGGGGGGTCGATTACAATGAGCAGTTCTTC. It yields the protein CSATPVGGVDYNEQFF.

This clonotype was counted a single time. The V and J genes are TRBV5-6 and TRBJ1-5; perhaps TRBD1 as D (6 bases). The CDR3 is 15 amino acids. Trimming took 4 bases from V and 5 from J, leaving 16 bases between them. In germline, CDR1 is SGHDT, CDR2 YYEEEE. The DNA for the CDR3 is TGTGCCAGCAGCCCCACAGACAGGATTCATCAGCCCCAGCATTTT. It encodes CASSPTDRIHQPQHF.

In its sample, this clonotype was seen many times. The chain uses TRBV15 and TRBJ2-1; D gene unclear. This CDR3 is 14 amino acids long. The V gene lost 2 bases and the J gene lost 13 bases, with 18 bases spanning the gap. CDR1 is LNHNV, CDR2 YYDKDF, per germline (reference sequence). The CDR3 nucleotides read TGTGCCACCAGCAGATCCCCCCAGGAGAACCTCCAGTTCTTC. Translated: CATSRSPQENLQFF.

A few counts support this clonotype. The J gene is TRBJ1-2, the V gene TRBV19, with no clear D. Looked up from germline, CDR1 is LNHDA and CDR2 is SQIVND (reference sequence). The V end lost 6 bases, the J end lost 2 bases, and 16 bases lay between the germline ends. This CDR3 spans 15 amino acids. Here the CDR3 DNA reads TGTGCCAGTAGCGCCGCTGACACGACGAACTATGGCTACACCTTC. Encoded protein: CASSAADTTNYGYTF. Drawing the rest from reference TRBV19 and TRBJ1-2, the complete variable domain is DGGITQSPKYLFRKEGQNVTLSCEQNLNHDAMYWYRQDPGQGLRLIYYSQIVNDFQKGDIAEGYSVSREKKESFPLTVTSAQKNPTAFYLCASSAADTTNYGYTFGSGTRLTVV.

The rearrangement links TRBV12-3 or TRBV12-4 to TRBJ2-1; 12 bases are shared with TRBD2. V was clipped by 6 bases and J by 8 bases; unmatched bases: 11. The CDR3 sequence is 16 residues long. CDR3 loop: CASSSRLAGDRYEQFF. For the CDR3, the DNA is TGTGCCAGCAGCTCCAGACTAGCGGGAGACAGGTATGAGCAGTTCTTC.

The rearrangement joins TRBV20-1 to TRBJ2-5, with D unresolved. Trimming pared 0 bases from V and 2 bases from J, leaving 1 base between. From germline, CDR1 is DFQATT and CDR2 SNEGSKA (reference sequence). The CDR3 consists of 11 residues. The CDR3 region has the DNA TGCAGTGCTAGAGAGCAAGAGACCCAGTACTTC. It codes for CSAREQETQYF.

The J gene is TRBJ2-2, the V gene TRBV28; no definite D call. Deletions cut 6 bases from V and 7 bases from J, with 9 bases between. This CDR3 contains 12 residues. Per germline, CDR1 MDHEN and CDR2 SYDVKM. This chain's CDR3 is CASRPRRGELFF. In nucleotides, the CDR3 is TGTGCCAGCAGGCCCCGGCGCGGGGAGCTGTTTTTT.

The chain couples TRBV20-1 to TRBJ2-2; D may be TRBD1 (6 bases). The length of the CDR3 is 14 residues. Trimming took off 3 bases at V and 6 bases at J, with 14 bases between the two ends. The germline V gene has CDR1 DFQATT and CDR2 SNEGSKA (reference sequence). CDR3 protein: CSARAGTNPGELFF. The CDR3 nucleotides are TGCAGTGCTAGGGCCGGGACAAACCCCGGGGAGCTGTTTTTT.

This rearrangement joins TRBV7-9 to TRBJ2-7; 8 bases agree with TRBD1. Germline trimming cut 7 bases from V and 2 bases from J; bases unmatched to any gene: 10. This CDR3 spans 15 amino acids. Germline V CDR1 and CDR2: SEHNR, FQNEAQ (reference sequence). The CDR3 coding sequence is TGTGCCAGCATCCCGACGGGACAGGCTGCCTACGAGCAGTACTTC. Translating it yields CASIPTGQAAYEQYF.

This clonotype was seen a handful of times. The chain employs TRBV29-1 and TRBJ2-3, with D possibly matching TRBD2 (6 bases). Trimming pared 2 bases from V and 6 bases from J, leaving 15 bases between. Per germline, CDR1 SQVTM and CDR2 ANQGSEA. The CDR3 has 14 amino acids. The CDR3 DNA sequence: TGCAGCGTTGAACGGGGGACCATGCTGGATACGCAGTATTTT. Translated, it gives CSVERGTMLDTQYF.

This clonotype was observed a handful of times. This chain connects TRBV12-5 to TRBJ2-5; a possible D gene is TRBD1 (6 bases). V was clipped by 1 base and J by 4 bases, with 10 bases between them. The CDR3 consists of 14 residues. Germline values: CDR1 LGHNT, CDR2 FRNRAP. The CDR3 spells CASGLEDSAETQYF. DNA for the CDR3: TGTGCTAGTGGTTTGGAGGACAGTGCAGAGACCCAGTACTTC.

The rearrangement uses TRBV15 and TRBJ2-1; 11 nucleotides align to TRBD2. Germline CDR1 LNHNV, CDR2 YYDKDF (reference sequence). The trim removed 1 base at V and 6 bases at J, leaving 8 bases unmatched. The CDR3 spans 17 residues. For the CDR3, the DNA is TGTGCCACCAGCAGAGCCATTTCTAGCGGGAGGCTCAATGAGCAGTTCTTC. The encoded protein is CATSRAISSGRLNEQFF.

This clonotype was observed once. The V call is TRBV20-1, the J call TRBJ2-1; 7 positions match TRBD2. The CDR3 spans 14 residues. Losses at the gene ends were 6 bases for V and 4 bases for J; bases not matched to a gene: 9. Germline V gene sequence: CDR1 DFQATT, CDR2 SNEGSKA (reference sequence). CDR3 in DNA: TGCAGTGCAGGCCTGCCTAGCGGATACAATGAGCAGTTCTTC. As protein: CSAGLPSGYNEQFF.

The chain couples TRBV6-5 to TRBJ1-2; 7 nucleotides agree with TRBD1. There are 17 residues in the CDR3. Germline values: CDR1 MNHEY, CDR2 SVGAGI. Trimming at V came to 0 bases and at J to 3 bases, leaving 10 bases not matched to a gene. CDR3 protein: CASSYSAGGSSYYGYTF. In DNA form, the CDR3 reads TGTGCCAGCAGTTACTCAGCAGGGGGTTCGAGCTACTATGGCTACACCTTC.

Only a few counts were recorded for this clonotype. This chain links TRBV15 with TRBJ2-3; possible D gene TRBD2, 5 bases. V was cut by 3 bases and J by 0 bases, with 13 bases left in between. This CDR3 contains 16 residues. Germline values: CDR1 LNHNV, CDR2 YYDKDF (reference sequence). CDR3 coding DNA: TGTGCCACCAGCAGCTACGAGGGCGGGAGCACAGATACGCAGTATTTT. It yields the protein CATSSYEGGSTDTQYF.

This chain joins TRBV20-1 and TRBJ2-1, with 8 bases fitting TRBD2. Germline assignment: CDR1 DFQATT and CDR2 SNEGSKA (reference sequence). The CDR3 length is 15 residues. V lost 0 bases and J lost 9; bases outside the gene matches: 10. CDR3 region: CSARDGSAGGGEQFF. The CDR3 nucleotides read TGCAGTGCTAGAGATGGGTCGGCGGGAGGAGGTGAGCAGTTCTTC.

The chain is built from TRBV20-1 and TRBJ1-3, with D perhaps TRBD1 (6 bases). With 2 bases removed from V and 2 bases from J, the gap between germline ends came to 7 bases. CDR1 is DFQATT, CDR2 SNEGSKA, per germline (reference sequence). The CDR3 is 13 residues long. In DNA, the CDR3 is TGCAGTGCTAGACAGGGGACTGGAAACACCATATATTTT. This translates into CSARQGTGNTIYF.

In this sample, this clonotype turned up a few times. The V gene is TRBV28, the J gene TRBJ1-1; no clear D gene. There are 14 residues in the CDR3. Trimming left V 4 bases short and J 4 bases short, with 13 bases between. Germline lookup yields CDR1 MDHEN and CDR2 SYDVKM. The CDR3 here is CASSSQSFGTEAFF. CDR3 in DNA: TGTGCCAGCAGTTCGCAGAGTTTCGGCACTGAAGCTTTCTTT.

This clonotype has more than one count but fewer than ten. The CDR3 DNA reads TGTGCCAGCAGTTACTCGATCTCCGGAGTGGGGGAGCAGTACTTC. Translating gives CASSYSISGVGEQYF. This chain joins TRBV6-2 or TRBV6-3 and TRBJ2-7; D remains unclear. Per the germline V gene, CDR1 is MNHEY and CDR2 is SVGEGT. The V and J ends lost 0 bases and 7 bases respectively, with 16 bases between them. The CDR3 sequence is 15 residues long.

This clonotype was seen only a few times. The chain carries TRBV12-5 and TRBJ1-5; TRBD1 matches 7 bases. CDR1 LGHNT and CDR2 FRNRAP come from the germline V gene. V trimming: 9 bases; J trimming: 9 bases; junction bases outside the gene matches: 14. There are 14 residues in the CDR3. CDR3 loop: CASGNWDRGGPQHF. CDR3 DNA sequence: TGTGCTAGCGGCAACTGGGACAGAGGTGGGCCCCAGCATTTT.

This clonotype came up a few times. The gene calls are TRBV15 and TRBJ1-4; D is unclear. This CDR3 is built from 16 residues. Germline V gives CDR1 LNHNV, CDR2 YYDKDF (reference sequence). Trimming took 5 bases from V and 4 from J, leaving 17 bases between them. The DNA of the CDR3 is TGTGCCACCAGCCAAAGGGTGGCGGGGATTAATGAAAAACTGTTTTTT. This gives the protein CATSQRVAGINEKLFF.

V usage is TRBV7-8 and J usage is TRBJ1-1; no clear D gene. Trimming stripped 5 bases from V and 2 bases from J, with 15 bases between. Per the germline V gene, CDR1 is SGHVS and CDR2 is FQNEAQ. The CDR3 extends over 15 amino acids. CDR3 sequence: CASSQTLPPNTEAFF. CDR3 in DNA: TGTGCCAGCAGCCAAACCCTTCCCCCAAACACTGAAGCTTTCTTT.

V usage is TRBV10-2 and J usage is TRBJ2-2; 13 nucleotides align to TRBD2. The CDR3 sequence is 17 residues long. CDR1 WSHSY and CDR2 SAAADI come from the germline V gene. V dropped 5 bases and J dropped 2; count of bases not matched to a gene: 5. Here the CDR3 reads CASSRLAGGANTGELFF. The CDR3, as DNA: TGCGCCAGCAGTAGACTAGCGGGGGGAGCAAACACCGGGGAGCTGTTTTTT.

This clonotype was picked up many times. V usage is TRBV12-3 or TRBV12-4 and J usage is TRBJ2-1, with 12 positions matching TRBD2. The ends lost 4 bases at V and 4 bases at J; junction bases unmatched: 8. The CDR3 has 17 amino acids. CDR3: CASSSATSGGPYNEQFF. Here the CDR3 DNA reads TGTGCCAGCAGTTCCGCGACTAGCGGGGGCCCTTACAATGAGCAGTTCTTC.

The rearrangement links TRBV7-8 to TRBJ2-3; 12 nucleotides line up with TRBD1. After removal of 2 bases from V and 1 base from J, the junction contained 4 bases not matched to a gene. The germline V gene has CDR1 SGHVS and CDR2 FQNEAQ. CDR3 length equals 17 residues. Written as DNA, the CDR3 is TGTGCCAGCAGCTTAAGGGACAGGGGGCGGGGCACAGATACGCAGTATTTT. The encoded protein is CASSLRDRGRGTDTQYF.